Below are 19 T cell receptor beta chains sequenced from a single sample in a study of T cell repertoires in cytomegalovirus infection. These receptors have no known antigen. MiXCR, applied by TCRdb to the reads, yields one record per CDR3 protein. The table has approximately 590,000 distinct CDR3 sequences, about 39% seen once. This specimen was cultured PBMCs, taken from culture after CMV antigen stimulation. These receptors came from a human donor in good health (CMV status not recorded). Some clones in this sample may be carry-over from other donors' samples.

CDR3 amino acids: CASSLAWGLAGGESDTQYF. Written as DNA, the CDR3 is TGTGCCAGCAGCTTAGCGTGGGGACTAGCGGGAGGGGAATCAGATACGCAGTATTTT. The chain couples TRBV7-2 to TRBJ2-3, with TRBD2 matching 16 bases. V lost 0 bases, J lost 4 bases, and 7 bases stayed unmatched. The CDR3 covers 19 residues. Germline lookup yields CDR1 SGHTA and CDR2 FQGNSA.

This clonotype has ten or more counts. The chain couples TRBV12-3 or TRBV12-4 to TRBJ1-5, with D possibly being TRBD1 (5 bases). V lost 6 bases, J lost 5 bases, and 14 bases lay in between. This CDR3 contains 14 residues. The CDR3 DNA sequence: TGTGCCAGCAGCTTAACCGGGGCCGATCAGCCCCAGCATTTT. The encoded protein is CASSLTGADQPQHF.

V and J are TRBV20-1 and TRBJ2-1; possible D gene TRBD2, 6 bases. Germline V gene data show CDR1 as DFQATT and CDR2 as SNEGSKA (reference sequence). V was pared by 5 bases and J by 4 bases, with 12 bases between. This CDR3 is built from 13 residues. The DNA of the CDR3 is TGCAGTGCTCGGGAGTCGGGTTACAATGAGCAGTTCTTC. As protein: CSARESGYNEQFF.

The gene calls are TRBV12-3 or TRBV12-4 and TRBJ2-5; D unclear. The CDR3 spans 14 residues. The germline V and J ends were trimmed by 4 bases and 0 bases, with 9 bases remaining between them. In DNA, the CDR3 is TGTGCCAGCAGTTACGCATATCACCAAGAGACCCAGTACTTC. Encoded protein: CASSYAYHQETQYF.

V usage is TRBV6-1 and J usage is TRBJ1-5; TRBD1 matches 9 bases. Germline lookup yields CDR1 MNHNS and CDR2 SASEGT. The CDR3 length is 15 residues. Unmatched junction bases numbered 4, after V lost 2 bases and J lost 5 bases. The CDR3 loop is CASSEMWTGDQPQHF. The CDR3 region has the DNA TGTGCCAGCAGTGAAATGTGGACAGGGGATCAGCCCCAGCATTTT.

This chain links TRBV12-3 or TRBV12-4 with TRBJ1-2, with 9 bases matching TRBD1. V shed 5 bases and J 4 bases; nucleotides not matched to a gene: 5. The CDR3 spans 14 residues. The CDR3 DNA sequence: TGTGCCAGCAGTCAACCGGGACAGGGCTATGGCTACACCTTC. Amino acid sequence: CASSQPGQGYGYTF.

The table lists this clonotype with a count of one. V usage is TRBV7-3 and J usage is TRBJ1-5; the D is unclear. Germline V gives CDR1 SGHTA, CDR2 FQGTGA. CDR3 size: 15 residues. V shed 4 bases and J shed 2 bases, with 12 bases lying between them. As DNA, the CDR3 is TGTGCCAGCAGCTCAGGAGACATCCGCAATCAGCCCCAGCATTTT. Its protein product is CASSSGDIRNQPQHF.

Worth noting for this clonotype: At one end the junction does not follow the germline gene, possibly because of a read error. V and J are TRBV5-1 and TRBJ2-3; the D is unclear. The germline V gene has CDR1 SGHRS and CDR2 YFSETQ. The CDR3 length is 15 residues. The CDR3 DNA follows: TGCGCCAGCAGCTTGGGGGTCGGAGACACAGATACGCGGTATTTT. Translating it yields CASSLGVGDTDTRYF.

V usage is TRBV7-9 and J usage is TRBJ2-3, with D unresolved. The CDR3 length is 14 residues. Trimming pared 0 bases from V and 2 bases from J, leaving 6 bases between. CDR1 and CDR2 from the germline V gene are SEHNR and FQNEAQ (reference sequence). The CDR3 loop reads CASSLAGDTDTQYF. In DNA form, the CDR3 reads TGTGCCAGCAGCTTAGCTGGTGACACAGATACGCAGTATTTT.

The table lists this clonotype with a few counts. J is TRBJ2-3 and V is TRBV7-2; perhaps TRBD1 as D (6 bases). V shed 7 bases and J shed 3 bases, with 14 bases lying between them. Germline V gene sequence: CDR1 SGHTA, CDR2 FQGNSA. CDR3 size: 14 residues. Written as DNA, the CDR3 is TGTGCCAGCACCCAGTGGGGGACAACAGATACGCAGTATTTT. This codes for CASTQWGTTDTQYF. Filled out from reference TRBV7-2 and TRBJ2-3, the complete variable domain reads GAGVSQSPSNKVTEKGKDVELRCDPISGHTALYWYRQSLGQGLEFLIYFQGNSAPDKSGLPSDRFSAERTGGSVSTLTIQRTQQEDSAVYLCASTQWGTTDTQYFGPGTRLTVL.

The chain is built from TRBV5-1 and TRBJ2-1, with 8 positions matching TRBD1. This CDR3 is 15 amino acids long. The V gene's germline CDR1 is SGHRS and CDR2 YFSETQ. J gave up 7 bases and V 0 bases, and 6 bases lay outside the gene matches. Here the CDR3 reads CASSLETGEWNEQFF. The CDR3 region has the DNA TGCGCCAGCAGCTTGGAGACAGGGGAGTGGAATGAGCAGTTCTTC.

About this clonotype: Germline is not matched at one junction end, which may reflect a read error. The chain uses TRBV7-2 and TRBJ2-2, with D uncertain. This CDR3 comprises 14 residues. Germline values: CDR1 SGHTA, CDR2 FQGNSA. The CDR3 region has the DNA TGTGCCAGCACCCTAACCTGGAACGCCGGGGAGCTGTTTTTT. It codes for CASTLTWNAGELFF.

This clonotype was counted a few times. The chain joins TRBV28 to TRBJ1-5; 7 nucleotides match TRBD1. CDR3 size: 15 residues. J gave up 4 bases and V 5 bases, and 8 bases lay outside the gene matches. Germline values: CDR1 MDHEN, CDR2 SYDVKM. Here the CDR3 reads CASSRQGGRNQPQHF. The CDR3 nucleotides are TGTGCCAGCAGTCGGCAGGGGGGGAGAAATCAGCCCCAGCATTTT.

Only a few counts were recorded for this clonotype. CDR3 nucleotide sequence: TGTGCCAGCAGCTTTCGGCCTAACACTAATGAAAAACTGTTTTTT. It encodes CASSFRPNTNEKLFF. This rearrangement joins TRBV7-2 to TRBJ1-4, with unresolved D. The length of the CDR3 is 15 residues. Germline V CDR1 and CDR2: SGHTA, FQGNSA. V was trimmed by 3 bases and J by 2 bases, leaving 10 bases between them. The full variable domain, completed using reference TRBV7-2 and TRBJ1-4, is GAGVSQSPSNKVTEKGKDVELRCDPISGHTALYWYRQSLGQGLEFLIYFQGNSAPDKSGLPSDRFSAERTGGSVSTLTIQRTQQEDSAVYLCASSFRPNTNEKLFFGSGTQLSVL.

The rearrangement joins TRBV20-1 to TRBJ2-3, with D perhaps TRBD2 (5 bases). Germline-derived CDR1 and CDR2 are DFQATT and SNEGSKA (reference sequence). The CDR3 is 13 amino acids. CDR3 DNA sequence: TGCACCTCAGGTGGAGGCGGCACAGATACGCAGTATTTT. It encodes CTSGGGGTDTQYF.

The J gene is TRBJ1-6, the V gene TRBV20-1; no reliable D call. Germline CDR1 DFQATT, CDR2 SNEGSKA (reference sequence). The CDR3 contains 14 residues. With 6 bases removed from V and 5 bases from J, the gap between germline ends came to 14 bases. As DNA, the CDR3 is TGCAGTGCGACTCTCCGGGTGGATAATTCACCCCTCCACTTT. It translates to CSATLRVDNSPLHF.

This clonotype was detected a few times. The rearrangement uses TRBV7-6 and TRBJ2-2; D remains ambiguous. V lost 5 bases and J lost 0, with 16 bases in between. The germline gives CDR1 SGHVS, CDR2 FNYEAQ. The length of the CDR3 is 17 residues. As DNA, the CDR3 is TGTGCCAGCAGCGTCCCCACGGAACTATCGAACACCGGGGAGCTGTTTTTT. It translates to CASSVPTELSNTGELFF.

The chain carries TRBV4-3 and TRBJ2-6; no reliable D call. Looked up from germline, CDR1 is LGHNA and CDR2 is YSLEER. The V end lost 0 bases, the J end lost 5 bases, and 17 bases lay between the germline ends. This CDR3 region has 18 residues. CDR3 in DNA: TGCGCCAGCAGCCAAGATTCGGGTGGGTCTCCGAGGGCCAACGTCCTGACTTTC. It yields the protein CASSQDSGGSPRANVLTF.

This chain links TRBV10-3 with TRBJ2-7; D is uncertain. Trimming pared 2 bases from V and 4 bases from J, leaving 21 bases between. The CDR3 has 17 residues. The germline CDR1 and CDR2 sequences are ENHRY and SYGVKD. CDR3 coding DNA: TGTGCCATCAGTGAGGTCCCCGGAAGACGGAAGCAATACGAGCAGTACTTC. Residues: CAISEVPGRRKQYEQYF.